This passage covers 17 T cell receptor beta chains from one sample sequenced in a study of CD4 T cells in relation to SARS-CoV-2 and coronaviruses. Using immunoSEQ multiplex PCR, the repertoire was profiled, and TCRdb retains in-frame clones only, with some absent. Of about 68,000 clones listed, over 85% are singletons. The unexposed donors gave CD4+ T cells in about 2011-2019, prior to COVID-19. Sequencing input: naive CD4+ T cells from PBMCs. Subset specified: naive CD4+ T cells isolated by negative enrichment. These receptors were collected from a human donor in good health.

The CDR3: CASSRGVGNQPQHF. The CDR3, as DNA: TGTGCCAGCAGCAGGGGCGTTGGCAATCAGCCCCAGCATTTT. The genes are TRBV6-5 and TRBJ1-5; D perhaps matches TRBD1 (6 bases). V lost 6 bases and J 2 bases, leaving 11 bases between the germline ends. This CDR3 is built from 14 residues. Per germline, CDR1 MNHEY and CDR2 SVGAGI.

This clone was detected only once. The V gene is TRBV2, the J gene TRBJ2-3; D is unclear. The CDR3 consists of 14 residues. V lost 10 bases, J lost 4 bases, and 18 bases lay in between. Looked up from germline, CDR1 is SNHLY and CDR2 is FYNNEI. The CDR3 nucleotides read TGTGCCACATCTTCTATCGTGGCTGCAGATACGCAGTATTTT. This sequence encodes CATSSIVAADTQYF.

The chain recombines TRBV9 with TRBJ1-1, with a weak D call TRBD1 (5 bases). The ends were cut back, 0 bases at V and 5 bases at J, with 20 bases in the middle. The CDR3 extends over 17 amino acids. Germline values: CDR1 SGDLS, CDR2 YYNGEE. CDR3 region: CASSVAAGNAGSTEAFF. CDR3 coding DNA: TGTGCCAGCAGCGTAGCCGCAGGGAATGCAGGTTCGACTGAAGCTTTCTTT.

The chain recombines TRBV12-3 or TRBV12-4 with TRBJ1-1, with 7 nucleotides matching TRBD1. The CDR3 has 13 amino acids. J gave up 8 bases and V 1 base, and 4 bases lay outside the gene matches. Here the CDR3 reads CASSLDEDREAFF. The CDR3 DNA reads TGTGCCAGCAGTTTAGATGAGGACAGGGAAGCTTTCTTT.

This chain uses TRBV5-1 with TRBJ1-1; TRBD1 is a possible D gene (5 bases). V shed 1 base and J shed 1 base, with 14 bases lying between them. Germline CDR1 is SGHRS and CDR2 is YFSETQ. The CDR3 spans 16 residues. CDR3 coding DNA: TGCGCCAGCAGCTTGCGTTCCGGACACTCGAACACTGAAGCTTTCTTT. Translated, it gives CASSLRSGHSNTEAFF.

The chain is built from TRBV5-1 and TRBJ1-4; 7 positions agree with TRBD1. V lost 4 bases and J lost 3; bases outside the gene matches: 6. This CDR3 is 15 amino acids long. CDR1 is SGHRS and CDR2 is YFSETQ in the germline V gene. The CDR3 is CASSPTGAPNEKLFF. The CDR3 nucleotides read TGCGCCAGCAGCCCCACAGGGGCCCCTAATGAAAAACTGTTTTTT.

This clone was detected only a few times. The genes are TRBV7-9 and TRBJ2-7; no reliable D call. This CDR3 is 14 amino acids long. V lost 2 bases, J lost 0 bases, and 8 bases lay in between. Germline V lookup: CDR1 SEHNR, CDR2 FQNEAQ (reference sequence). CDR3 amino acids: CASSLLGSSYEQYF. CDR3 bases: TGTGCCAGCAGCTTATTGGGCTCCTCCTACGAGCAGTACTTC.

This chain joins TRBV5-1 and TRBJ2-1; TRBD1 agrees at 7 bases. Looked up from germline, CDR1 is SGHRS and CDR2 is YFSETQ. The CDR3 loop spans 16 amino acids. The ends lost 5 bases at V and 2 bases at J; junction bases unmatched: 10. CDR3 sequence (DNA): TGCGCCAGCAGTCCCCCCCCGAGGGGGCCCTACAATGAGCAGTTCTTC. This sequence encodes CASSPPPRGPYNEQFF.

V usage is TRBV18 and J usage is TRBJ2-7, with D perhaps matching TRBD1 (5 bases). Looked up from germline, CDR1 is KGHSH and CDR2 is LQKENI. This CDR3 spans 14 amino acids. V was clipped by 6 bases and J by 1 base, with 13 bases between them. The CDR3 region has the DNA TGTGCCAGCTCTTCGGGCAGGGAATCCTACGAGCAGTACTTC. As protein: CASSSGRESYEQYF. The full variable domain, with the rest looked up from reference TRBV18 and TRBJ2-7, is NAGVMQNPRHLVRRRGQEARLRCSPMKGHSHVYWYRQLPEEGLKFMVYLQKENIIDESGMPKERFSAEFPKEGPSILRIQQVVRGDSAAYFCASSSGRESYEQYFGPGTRLTVT.

This clone has only one observation. The chain joins TRBV28 to TRBJ2-4; 11 bases are shared with TRBD1. The CDR3 runs to 19 residues. Per the germline V gene, CDR1 is MDHEN and CDR2 is SYDVKM. V dropped 5 bases and J dropped 3; count of bases not matched to a gene: 15. The CDR3 loop reads CASSPDRDRGTFGKNIQYF. The CDR3 DNA follows: TGTGCCAGCAGTCCGGACCGGGACAGGGGGACCTTTGGCAAAAACATTCAGTACTTC.

The rearrangement uses TRBV5-4 and TRBJ2-7, with 9 bases matching TRBD1. Germline CDR1 SGHNT, CDR2 YYREEE (reference sequence). This CDR3 comprises 14 residues. The ends lost 3 bases at V and 2 bases at J; junction bases unmatched: 3. CDR3 nucleotide sequence: TGTGCCAGCAGCTCTGGACAGGGGACCTACGAGCAGTACTTC. It specifies CASSSGQGTYEQYF.

The V call is TRBV4-3, the J call TRBJ2-5; TRBD2 matches 12 bases. J gave up 7 bases and V 6 bases, and 6 bases lay outside the gene matches. Per the germline V gene, CDR1 is LGHNA and CDR2 is YSLEER. The CDR3 is made up of 14 amino acids. The chain's CDR3 is CASRRTSGDLTQYF. DNA for the CDR3: TGCGCCAGCAGGAGGACTAGCGGGGATTTGACCCAGTACTTC.

The rearrangement uses TRBV11-3 and TRBJ2-3, with D hard to call. Germline loops: CDR1 SGHNT, CDR2 YENEEA. V lost 3 bases, J lost 6 bases, and 7 bases lay in between. The CDR3 extends over 12 amino acids. CDR3 residues: CASSFRRDTQYF. The CDR3 coding sequence is TGTGCCAGCAGCTTCAGGCGGGATACGCAGTATTTT.

The V gene is TRBV10-3, the J gene TRBJ2-3, with D possibly being TRBD2 (6 bases). Germline V gene sequence: CDR1 ENHRY, CDR2 SYGVKD. V was shortened by 7 bases and J by 5 bases, with 7 bases between the two germline ends. The CDR3 spans 11 residues. As DNA, the CDR3 is TGTGCCATCACCGGGGGAGATACGCAGTATTTT. Translating gives CAITGGDTQYF.

V and J are TRBV30 and TRBJ2-7; the D gene is possibly TRBD1 (6 bases). V was cut by 4 bases and J by 0 bases, with 13 bases left in between. The CDR3 is made up of 14 amino acids. CDR1 is GTSNPN and CDR2 is SVGIG in the germline V gene (reference sequence). CDR3 nucleotide sequence: TGTGCCTGGAAGAGACAGGTGAGCTCCTACGAGCAGTACTTC. Translating gives CAWKRQVSSYEQYF.

On this clone: The junction does not match germline at one end; this may be a read error. For the CDR3, the DNA is TGTGCTAGCAGCTTAGGAGAGGGTAATTATGAGCAGTTCTTC. It encodes CASSLGEGNYEQFF. The rearrangement links TRBV7-7 to TRBJ2-1; a weak D match, TRBD2 (5 bases). CDR1 is SSHAT, CDR2 FNYEAQ, per germline (reference sequence). The CDR3 extends over 14 amino acids.

The chain couples TRBV19 to TRBJ2-5, with D possibly being TRBD1 or TRBD2 (5 bases each). Germline assignment: CDR1 LNHDA and CDR2 SQIVND (reference sequence). The CDR3 is 14 amino acids. V lost 1 base and J lost 5, with 11 bases in between. CDR3 amino acids: CASSIGGVSETQYF. The CDR3 DNA is TGTGCCAGTAGTATAGGAGGGGTTTCGGAGACCCAGTACTTC.